Listed here are 8 T cell receptor beta chains from one sample, sequenced in a study of molecular identifiers for immune sequencing clone quantification. Each CDR3 protein gets one entry after TCRdb re-called the PCR reads with MiXCR. Of some 12,000 distinct CDR3 sequences in the sample, around 18% were seen once. Sequencing used naive CD8+ T cells from blood, with Jurkat cell RNA spiked in. Subset of the sample: FACS-sorted CD8+CD4-CCR7+CD45RA+ naive T cells. Receptor source: a human donor in good health. Some libraries in this study had Jurkat cell RNA spiked in.

This clonotype was seen many times. The chain joins TRBV20-1 to TRBJ1-2, with 8 bases aligning to TRBD1. This CDR3 has 16 amino acids. The V gene's germline CDR1 is DFQATT and CDR2 SNEGSKA (reference sequence). J was trimmed by 4 bases and V by 4 bases; bases with no gene match: 14. The CDR3 protein is CSAKDPAGGKTYGYTF. CDR3 DNA sequence: TGCAGTGCTAAAGACCCGGCAGGGGGCAAGACCTATGGCTACACCTTC.

There are a few counts of this clonotype. V gene TRBV28 combines with J gene TRBJ1-1, with a possible D match to TRBD1 (5 bases). With 6 bases removed from V and 4 bases from J, the gap between germline ends came to 18 bases. The CDR3 covers 15 residues. CDR1 MDHEN and CDR2 SYDVKM come from the germline V gene. The CDR3 is CASSPGEGRGTEAFF. The DNA for the CDR3 is TGTGCCAGCAGCCCGGGGGAGGGCCGGGGCACTGAAGCTTTCTTT.

This clonotype was detected ten times or more. The V and J genes are TRBV13 and TRBJ2-3; 7 bases line up with TRBD2. From germline, CDR1 is PRHDT and CDR2 FYEKMQ (reference sequence). The CDR3 spans 15 residues. The J segment lost 4 bases and the V segment lost 8 bases, leaving 12 bases of the junction unmatched. This CDR3 reads CASGLLGGGPDTQYF. In nucleotides, the CDR3 is TGTGCCAGCGGCCTTCTTGGGGGAGGGCCAGATACGCAGTATTTT. The full variable domain, in which reference TRBV13 and TRBJ2-3 provide the parts outside the CDR3, is AAGVIQSPRHLIKEKRETATLKCYPIPRHDTVYWYQQGPGQDPQFLISFYEKMQSDKGSIPDRFSAQQFSDYHSELNMSSLELGDSALYFCASGLLGGGPDTQYFGPGTRLTVL.

Remarks on this clonotype: The final CDR3 position lacks the conserved phenylalanine or tryptophan, pointing to a likely read error. The chain has TRBV12-5 and TRBJ1-1; D is ambiguous. Germline CDR1 LGHNT, CDR2 FRNRAP. Trimming removed 6 bases at V and 11 bases at J, with 13 bases between. The CDR3 spans 11 residues. The CDR3 coding sequence is TGTGCTAGTGGCATAGGTTTGGTCGCTTTCCTT. Its translation is CASGIGLVAFL.

This clonotype appeared a few times. This clone may be a read error of a much larger clone one base away. The final CDR3 position lacks the conserved phenylalanine or tryptophan, pointing to a likely read error. The genes are TRBV13 and TRBJ2-1; D is uncertain. Germline assignment: CDR1 PRHDT and CDR2 FYEKMQ (reference sequence). This CDR3 region has 12 residues. V lost 5 bases to trimming and J lost 6 bases, with 8 bases between them. The CDR3 DNA sequence: TGTGCCAGCAGCATTCCGCCCAATGAGCAGTTCCTC. This sequence encodes CASSIPPNEQFL.

This clonotype was counted only a few times. The CDR3 bases are TGTGCCAGCAGTCGGGACACGAGCTCCTACAATGAGCAGTTCTTC. Protein product: CASSRDTSSYNEQFF. The rearrangement links TRBV12-3 or TRBV12-4 to TRBJ2-1, with D possibly TRBD1 on 6 matching bases. The CDR3 loop spans 15 amino acids. V dropped 5 bases and J dropped 0 bases, with 11 bases sitting between them.

This clonotype was seen a handful of times. This sequence joins TRBV10-2 and TRBJ2-5; either TRBD1 or TRBD2 may supply D (5 bases each). The CDR3 spans 16 residues. The germline V gene has CDR1 WSHSY and CDR2 SAAADI. V lost 4 bases, J lost 2 bases, and 17 bases lay in between. The CDR3: CASSAGTGGWQETQYF. For the CDR3, the DNA is TGCGCCAGCAGTGCCGGGACCGGAGGATGGCAAGAGACCCAGTACTTC.

This clonotype was recorded a few times. A read error may explain this, as a much larger clone is one base away. The rearrangement joins TRBV29-1 to TRBJ1-2; a weak D match, TRBD1 (5 bases). CDR3 length: 13 amino acids. Germline assignment: CDR1 SQVTM and CDR2 ANQGSEA. V was trimmed by 8 bases and J by 1 base, leaving 14 bases between them. The CDR3 is CSMAGGGNYGYTF. In nucleotides, the CDR3 is TGCAGCATGGCGGGGGGTGGTAACTATGGCTACACCTTC.